Listed below are T cell receptor beta chains from one sample, sequenced in a study of T cell responses to AZD1222 COVID-19 vaccine. This table comes from immunoSEQ multiplex PCR, and its TCRdb copy is limited to in-frame clones, with some not included. The data show 95,000 to 150,000 clones, about 90% seen once. Sequences were derived from peripheral blood, sampled on day 0 of AZD1222 vaccination. The receptor set was obtained from an adult in good health. Both conserved end residues are part of each CDR3. A D gene is named only where the DNA matches it firmly. Only part of the rows carry a size: once, few, many, or a class if the clone is expanded.

D gene,V gene,J gene,clone size,CDR3 protein,CDR3 DNA
NA,TRBV5-1,TRBJ2-3,NA,CASSWGDSTDTQYF,TGCGCCAGCAGCTGGGGGGACAGCACAGATACGCAGTATTTT
TRBD1,TRBV14,TRBJ2-7,NA,CASSPDRASYEQYF,TGTGCCAGCAGTCCGGACAGGGCATCCTACGAGCAGTACTTC
NA,TRBV6-5,TRBJ1-5,once,CASTGAWSNQPQHF,TGTGCCAGCACAGGAGCTTGGAGCAATCAGCCCCAGCATTTT
NA,TRBV2,TRBJ2-7,NA,CASSEEGKGVEQYF,TGTGCCAGCAGTGAGGAGGGGAAAGGGGTCGAGCAGTACTTC
NA,TRBV25-1,TRBJ2-2,NA,CASSSHDSSLFPGELFF,TGTGCCAGCAGTTCCCACGACTCATCCCTATTCCCCGGGGAGCTGTTTTTT
TRBD1,TRBV5-4,TRBJ1-1,NA,CASSQGGAAMNTEAFF,TGTGCCAGCAGCCAAGGGGGCGCGGCGATGAACACTGAAGCTTTCTTT
NA,TRBV5-4,TRBJ2-7,NA,CASSFGEYEQYF,TGTGCCAGCAGTTTCGGCGAATACGAGCAGTACTTC
TRBD2,TRBV28,TRBJ2-1,NA,CASSARTREGWEQFF,TGTGCCAGCAGTGCAAGGACTAGAGAGGGCTGGGAGCAGTTCTTC
TRBD2,TRBV2,TRBJ2-7,NA,CASSAPSGRDYSYEQYF,TGTGCCAGCAGTGCTCCTAGCGGGAGGGACTATTCCTACGAGCAGTACTTC
TRBD2,TRBV9,TRBJ2-7,NA,CASSPRLAGAGEQYF,TGTGCCAGCAGCCCGCGACTAGCGGGAGCTGGTGAGCAGTACTTC
TRBD2,TRBV5-4,TRBJ2-1,NA,CASNSGTSGRGEQFF,TGTGCCAGCAACTCCGGGACTAGCGGGAGAGGGGAGCAGTTCTTC
TRBD1,TRBV7-6,TRBJ2-3,NA,CASAHAGTGNTDTQYF,TGTGCCTCCGCCCACGCCGGGACAGGGAACACTGATACGCAGTATTTT
NA,TRBV24-1,TRBJ2-1,NA,CATSAWENEQFF,TGTGCCACCAGTGCCTGGGAAAATGAGCAGTTCTTC
TRBD2,TRBV28,TRBJ2-3,NA,CAISGRPDTQYF,TGTGCCATTAGCGGGAGGCCAGATACGCAGTATTTT
TRBD1,TRBV19,TRBJ1-4,NA,CASSTGQGWDEKLFF,TGTGCCAGTAGTACGGGACAGGGGTGGGATGAAAAACTGTTTTTT
NA,TRBV9,TRBJ2-1,NA,CASSVVPGVEYNEQFF,TGTGCCAGCAGCGTAGTCCCGGGGGTGGAGTACAATGAGCAGTTCTTC
NA,TRBV2,TRBJ1-1,NA,CASRGGEVNTEAFF,TGTGCCAGCAGGGGAGGGGAGGTGAACACTGAAGCTTTCTTT
TRBD1,TRBV5-1,TRBJ1-4,NA,CASSLQGSEKLFF,TGCGCCAGCAGCTTACAGGGGAGTGAAAAACTGTTTTTT
TRBD2,TRBV14,TRBJ2-2,NA,CASSRLAGLTGELFF,TGTGCCAGCAGCCGACTAGCGGGCCTGACCGGGGAGCTGTTTTTT
NA,TRBV10-3,TRBJ2-3,NA,CAISEIRGKRFTDTQYF,TGTGCCATCAGTGAGATCAGGGGAAAGCGGTTCACAGATACGCAGTATTTT
TRBD1,TRBV9,TRBJ1-4,NA,CASSPYRGPNEKLFF,TGTGCCAGCAGCCCCTACAGGGGACCTAATGAAAAACTGTTTTTT
NA,TRBV7-3,TRBJ1-6,NA,CASARLRKAEAPLHF,TGTGCCAGCGCACGCCTACGTAAGGCGGAAGCACCCCTCCACTTT
TRBD1,TRBV6-5,TRBJ1-3,NA,CASSWGQVGNTIYF,TGTGCCAGCAGCTGGGGACAGGTTGGAAACACCATATATTTT
TRBD2,TRBV5-4,TRBJ2-1,NA,CASRRVAGVNEQFF,TGTGCCAGCAGGAGGGTAGCGGGAGTCAATGAGCAGTTCTTC
TRBD2,TRBV7-8,TRBJ2-7,NA,CASSLPATSGSMAYEQYF,TGTGCCAGCAGCTTACCCGCGACTAGCGGGAGCATGGCCTACGAGCAGTACTTC
NA,TRBV27,TRBJ2-1,NA,CASSFGISGDTGYNEQFF,TGTGCCAGCAGTTTTGGAATCTCCGGGGACACAGGCTACAATGAGCAGTTCTTC
NA,TRBV28,TRBJ2-7,NA,CATLTLGVTYEQYF,TGTGCCACCCTCACCCTGGGGGTAACCTACGAGCAGTACTTC
NA,TRBV28,TRBJ1-5,NA,CASSSLGGRAYQPQHF,TGTGCCAGCAGTTCCCTTGGGGGCAGGGCTTATCAGCCCCAGCATTTT
NA,TRBV3-1/TRBV3-2,TRBJ2-1,NA,CASSQLVTRYNEQFF,TGTGCCAGCAGCCAATTAGTAACCCGGTACAATGAGCAGTTCTTC
NA,TRBV21-1,TRBJ1-5,NA,CASSKGTEARSNQPQHF,TGTGCCAGCAGCAAGGGGACTGAAGCGCGAAGCAATCAGCCCCAGCATTTT
NA,TRBV5-4,TRBJ2-3,NA,CASSDARGLGGTDTQYF,TGTGCCAGCAGCGACGCTCGGGGGCTAGGCGGCACAGATACGCAGTATTTT
NA,TRBV5-1,TRBJ1-2,NA,CASSLSQGVSGATF,TGCGCCAGCAGCTTAAGTCAGGGAGTTTCTGGGGCGACCTTC
TRBD2,TRBV27,TRBJ2-7,NA,CASRLTGLGAYEQYF,TGTGCCAGCAGATTAACGGGACTAGGGGCCTACGAGCAGTACTTC
NA,TRBV29-1,TRBJ1-1,NA,CSVGGPVGAFF,TGCAGCGTTGGAGGGCCGGTAGGAGCTTTCTTT
NA,TRBV4-1,TRBJ1-5,NA,CASSPTGALEGNQPQHF,TGCGCCAGCAGCCCTACGGGAGCTCTCGAGGGCAATCAGCCCCAGCATTTT
TRBD2,TRBV29-1,TRBJ2-2,NA,CSALAGYGGELFF,TGCAGCGCGCTAGCGGGCTATGGCGGGGAGCTGTTTTTT
NA,TRBV3-1/TRBV3-2,TRBJ2-6,NA,CASSQFGAGAPSSGANVLTF,TGTGCCAGCAGCCAATTCGGGGCAGGGGCGCCGAGCTCTGGGGCCAACGTCCTGACTTTC
NA,TRBV18,TRBJ1-5,once,CASSPEGNQPQHF,TGTGCCAGCTCCCCGGAGGGTAATCAGCCCCAGCATTTT
TRBD2,TRBV5-4,TRBJ2-5,NA,CASSFGTSGIQETQYF,TGTGCCAGCAGCTTCGGGACTAGCGGGATCCAAGAGACCCAGTACTTC
NA,TRBV5-8,TRBJ1-1,NA,CASSAALVRATEAFF,TGTGCCAGCAGCGCAGCCCTCGTGCGGGCCACTGAAGCTTTCTTT
TRBD1,TRBV19,TRBJ1-1,NA,CASSPRDREAFF,TGTGCCAGTAGTCCCAGGGACAGGGAAGCTTTCTTT
NA,TRBV28,TRBJ1-6,NA,CASSFPGNSPLHF,TGTGCCAGCAGTTTTCCGGGGAATTCACCCCTCCACTTT
TRBD2,TRBV18,TRBJ2-1,once,CASSPWGGDEQFF,TGTGCCAGCTCACCTTGGGGGGGAGATGAGCAGTTCTTC
TRBD1,TRBV3-1/TRBV3-2,TRBJ1-5,NA,CASSLGTGGSQPQHF,TGTGCCAGCAGCCTTGGGACAGGGGGCAGTCAGCCCCAGCATTTT
NA,TRBV5-1,TRBJ2-7,NA,CASSLGGGDSYEQYF,TGCGCCAGCAGCTTGGGGGGCGGGGACTCCTACGAGCAGTACTTC
NA,TRBV2,TRBJ1-1,NA,CATHPLGNTEAFF,TGTGCCACCCACCCATTGGGGAACACTGAAGCTTTCTTT